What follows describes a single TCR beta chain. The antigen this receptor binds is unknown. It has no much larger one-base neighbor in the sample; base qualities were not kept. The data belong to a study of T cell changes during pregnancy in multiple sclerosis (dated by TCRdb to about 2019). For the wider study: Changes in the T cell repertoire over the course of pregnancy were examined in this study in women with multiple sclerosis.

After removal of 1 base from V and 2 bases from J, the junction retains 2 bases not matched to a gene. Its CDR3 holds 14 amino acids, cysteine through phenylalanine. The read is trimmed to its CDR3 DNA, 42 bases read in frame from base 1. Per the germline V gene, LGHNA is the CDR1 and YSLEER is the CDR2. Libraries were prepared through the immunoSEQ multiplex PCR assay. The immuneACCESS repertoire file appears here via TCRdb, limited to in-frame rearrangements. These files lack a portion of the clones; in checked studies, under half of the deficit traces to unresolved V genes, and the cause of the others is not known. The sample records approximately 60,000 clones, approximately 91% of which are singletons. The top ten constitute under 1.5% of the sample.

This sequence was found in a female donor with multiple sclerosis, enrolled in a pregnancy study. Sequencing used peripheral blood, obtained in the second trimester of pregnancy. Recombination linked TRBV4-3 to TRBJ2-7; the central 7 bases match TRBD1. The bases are TGCGCCAGCAGCCAAGGGCAGGGGGCCTACGAGCAGTACTTC. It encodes CASSQGQGAYEQYF.